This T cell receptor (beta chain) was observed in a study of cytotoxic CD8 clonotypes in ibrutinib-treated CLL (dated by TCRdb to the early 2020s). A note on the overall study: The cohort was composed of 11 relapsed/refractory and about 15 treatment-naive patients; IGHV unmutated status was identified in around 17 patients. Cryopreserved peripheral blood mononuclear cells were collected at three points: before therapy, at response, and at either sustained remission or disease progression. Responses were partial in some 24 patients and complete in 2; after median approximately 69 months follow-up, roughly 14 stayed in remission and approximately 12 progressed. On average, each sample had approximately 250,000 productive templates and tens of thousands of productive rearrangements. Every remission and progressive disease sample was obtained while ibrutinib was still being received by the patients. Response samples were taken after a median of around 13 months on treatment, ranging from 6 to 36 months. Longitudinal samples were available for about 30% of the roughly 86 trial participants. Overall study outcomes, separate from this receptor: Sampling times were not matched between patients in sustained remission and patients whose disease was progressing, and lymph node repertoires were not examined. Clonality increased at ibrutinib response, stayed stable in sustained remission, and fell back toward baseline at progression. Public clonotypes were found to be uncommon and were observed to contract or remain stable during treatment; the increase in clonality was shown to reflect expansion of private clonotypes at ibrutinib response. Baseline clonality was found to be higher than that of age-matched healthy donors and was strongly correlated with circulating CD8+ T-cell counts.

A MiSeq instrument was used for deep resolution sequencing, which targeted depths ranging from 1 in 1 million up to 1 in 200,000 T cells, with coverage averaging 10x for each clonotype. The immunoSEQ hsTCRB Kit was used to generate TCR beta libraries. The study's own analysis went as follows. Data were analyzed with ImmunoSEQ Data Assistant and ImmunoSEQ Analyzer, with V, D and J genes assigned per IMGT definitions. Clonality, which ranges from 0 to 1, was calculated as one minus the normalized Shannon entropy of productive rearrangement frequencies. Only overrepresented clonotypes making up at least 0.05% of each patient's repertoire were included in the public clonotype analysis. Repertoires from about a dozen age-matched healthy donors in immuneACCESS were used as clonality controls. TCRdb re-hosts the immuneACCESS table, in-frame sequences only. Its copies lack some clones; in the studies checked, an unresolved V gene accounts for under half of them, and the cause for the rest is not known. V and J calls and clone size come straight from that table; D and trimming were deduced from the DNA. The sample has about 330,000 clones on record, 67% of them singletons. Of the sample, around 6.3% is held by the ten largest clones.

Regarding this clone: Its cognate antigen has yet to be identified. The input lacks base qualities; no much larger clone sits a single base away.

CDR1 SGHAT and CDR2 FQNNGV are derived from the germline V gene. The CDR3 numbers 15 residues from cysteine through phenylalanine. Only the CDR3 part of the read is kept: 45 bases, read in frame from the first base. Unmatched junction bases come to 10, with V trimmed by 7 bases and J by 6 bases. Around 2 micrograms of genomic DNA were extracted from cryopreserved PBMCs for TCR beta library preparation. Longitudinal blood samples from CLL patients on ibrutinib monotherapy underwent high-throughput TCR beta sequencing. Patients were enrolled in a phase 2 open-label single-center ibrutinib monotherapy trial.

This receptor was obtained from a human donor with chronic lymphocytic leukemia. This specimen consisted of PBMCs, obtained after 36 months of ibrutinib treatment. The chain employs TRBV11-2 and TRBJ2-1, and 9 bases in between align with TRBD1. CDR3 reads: CASNPRDRVGNEQFF. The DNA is TGTGCCAGCAACCCCCGGGACAGGGTAGGCAATGAGCAGTTCTTC.